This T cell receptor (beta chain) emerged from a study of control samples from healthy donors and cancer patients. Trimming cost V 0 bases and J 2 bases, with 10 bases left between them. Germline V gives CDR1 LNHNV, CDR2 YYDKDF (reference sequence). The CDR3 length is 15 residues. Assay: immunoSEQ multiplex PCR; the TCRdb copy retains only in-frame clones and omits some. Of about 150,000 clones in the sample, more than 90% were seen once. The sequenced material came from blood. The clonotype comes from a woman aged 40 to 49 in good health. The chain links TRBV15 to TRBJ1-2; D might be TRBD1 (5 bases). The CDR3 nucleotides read TGTGCCACCAGCAGAGATAAAGGGGCCAACTATGGCTACACCTTC. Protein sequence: CATSRDKGANYGYTF. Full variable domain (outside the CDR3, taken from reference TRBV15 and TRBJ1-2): DAMVIQNPRYQVTQFGKPVTLSCSQTLNHNVMYWYQQKSSQAPKLLFHYYDKDFNNEADTPDNFQSRRPNTSFCFLDIRSPGLGDTAMYLCATSRDKGANYGYTFGSGTRLTVV.